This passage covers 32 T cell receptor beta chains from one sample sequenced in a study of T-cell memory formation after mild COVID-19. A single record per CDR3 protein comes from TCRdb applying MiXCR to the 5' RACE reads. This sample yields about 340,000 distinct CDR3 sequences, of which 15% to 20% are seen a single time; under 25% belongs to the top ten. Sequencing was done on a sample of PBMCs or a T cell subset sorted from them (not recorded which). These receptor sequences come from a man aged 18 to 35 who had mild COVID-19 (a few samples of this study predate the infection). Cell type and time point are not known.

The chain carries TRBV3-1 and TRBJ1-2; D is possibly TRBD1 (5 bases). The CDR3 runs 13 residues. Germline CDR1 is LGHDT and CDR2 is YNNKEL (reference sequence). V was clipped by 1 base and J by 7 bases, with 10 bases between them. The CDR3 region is CASSQAGRGGYTF. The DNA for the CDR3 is TGTGCCAGCAGCCAAGCGGGGCGCGGTGGCTACACCTTC.

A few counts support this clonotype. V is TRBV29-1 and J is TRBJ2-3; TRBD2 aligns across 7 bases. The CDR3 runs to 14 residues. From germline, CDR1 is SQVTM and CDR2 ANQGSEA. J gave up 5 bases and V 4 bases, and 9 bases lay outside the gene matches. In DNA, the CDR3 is TGCAGCGTTGTTACTCGCGGGGGTCGAGATACGCAGTATTTT. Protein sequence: CSVVTRGGRDTQYF.

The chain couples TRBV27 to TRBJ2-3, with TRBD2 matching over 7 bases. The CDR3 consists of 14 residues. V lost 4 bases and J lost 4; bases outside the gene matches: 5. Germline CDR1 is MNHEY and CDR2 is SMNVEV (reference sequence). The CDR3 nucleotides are TGTGCCAGCAGTTCGGGACTATGCGCAGATACGCAGTATTTT. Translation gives CASSSGLCADTQYF.

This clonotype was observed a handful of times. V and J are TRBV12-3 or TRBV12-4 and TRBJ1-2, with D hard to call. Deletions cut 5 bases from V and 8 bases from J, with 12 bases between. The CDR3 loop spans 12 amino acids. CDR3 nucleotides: TGTGCCAGCAGTCCCCGGATGGAGGGCTACACCTTC. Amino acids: CASSPRMEGYTF.

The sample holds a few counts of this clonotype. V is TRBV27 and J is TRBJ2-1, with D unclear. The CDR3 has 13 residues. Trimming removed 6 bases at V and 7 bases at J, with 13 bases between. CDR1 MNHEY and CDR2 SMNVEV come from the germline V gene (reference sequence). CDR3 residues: CASSSMIPNEQFF. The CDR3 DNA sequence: TGTGCCAGCAGCTCTATGATTCCGAATGAGCAGTTCTTC.

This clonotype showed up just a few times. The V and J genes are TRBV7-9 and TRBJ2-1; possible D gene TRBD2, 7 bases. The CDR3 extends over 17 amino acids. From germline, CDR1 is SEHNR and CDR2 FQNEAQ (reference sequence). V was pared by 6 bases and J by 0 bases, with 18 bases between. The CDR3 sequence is CASSSSDGGPSYNEQFF. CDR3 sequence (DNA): TGTGCCAGCAGTTCCTCCGACGGGGGGCCCTCCTACAATGAGCAGTTCTTC.

CDR3: CATSRDLGPYGYTF. Written as DNA, the CDR3 is TGTGCCACCAGCAGAGATCTGGGACCCTATGGCTACACCTTC. The chain joins TRBV15 to TRBJ1-2; TRBD1 might be the D (5 bases). This CDR3 is built from 14 residues. The germline CDR1 and CDR2 sequences are LNHNV and YYDKDF (reference sequence). V lost 0 bases to trimming and J lost 4 bases, with 9 bases between them.

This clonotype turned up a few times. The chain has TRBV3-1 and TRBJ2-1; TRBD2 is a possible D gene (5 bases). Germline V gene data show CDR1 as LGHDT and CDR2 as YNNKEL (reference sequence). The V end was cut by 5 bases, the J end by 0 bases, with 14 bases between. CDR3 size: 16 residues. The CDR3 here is CASSIQAGGSYNEQFF. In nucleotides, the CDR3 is TGTGCCAGCAGCATTCAGGCGGGCGGCTCCTACAATGAGCAGTTCTTC.

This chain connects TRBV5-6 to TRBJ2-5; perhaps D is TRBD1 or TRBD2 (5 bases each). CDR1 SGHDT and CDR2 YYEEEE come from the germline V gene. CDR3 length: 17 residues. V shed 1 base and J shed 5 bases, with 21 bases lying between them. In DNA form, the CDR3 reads TGTGCCAGCAGCTTGCTACAGGATGTTGGGAGACGGGAGACCCAGTACTTC. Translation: CASSLLQDVGRRETQYF.

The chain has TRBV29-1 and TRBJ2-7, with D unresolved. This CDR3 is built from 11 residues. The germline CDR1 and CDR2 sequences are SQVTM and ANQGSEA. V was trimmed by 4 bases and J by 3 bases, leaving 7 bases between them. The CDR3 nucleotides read TGCAGCGTTGGTTCGCTCTACGAGCAGTACGTC. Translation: CSVGSLYEQYV.

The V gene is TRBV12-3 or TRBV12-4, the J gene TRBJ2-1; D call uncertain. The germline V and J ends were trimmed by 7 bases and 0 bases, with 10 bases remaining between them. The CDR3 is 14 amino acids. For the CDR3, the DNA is TGTGCCAGCAATGGGCTAAGCTCCTACAATGAGCAGTTCTTC. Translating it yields CASNGLSSYNEQFF.

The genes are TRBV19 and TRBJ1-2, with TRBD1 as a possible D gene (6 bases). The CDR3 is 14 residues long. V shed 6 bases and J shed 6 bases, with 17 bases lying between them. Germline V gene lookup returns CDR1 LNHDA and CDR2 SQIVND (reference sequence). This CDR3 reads CASRWDKEKDGYTF. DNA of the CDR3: TGTGCCAGTAGGTGGGACAAGGAGAAGGATGGCTACACCTTC.

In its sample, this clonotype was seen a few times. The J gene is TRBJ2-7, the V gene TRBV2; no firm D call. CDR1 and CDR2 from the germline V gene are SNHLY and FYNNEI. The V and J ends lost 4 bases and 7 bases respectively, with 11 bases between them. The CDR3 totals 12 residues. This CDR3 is CASSGALVEQYF. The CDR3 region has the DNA TGTGCCAGCAGTGGGGCTCTGGTTGAGCAGTACTTC.

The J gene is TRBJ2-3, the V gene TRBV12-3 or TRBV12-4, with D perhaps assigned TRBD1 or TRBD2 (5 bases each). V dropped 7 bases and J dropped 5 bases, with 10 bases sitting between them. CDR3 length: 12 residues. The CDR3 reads CASIGAGDTQYF. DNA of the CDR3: TGTGCCAGCATTGGGGCGGGAGATACGCAGTATTTT.

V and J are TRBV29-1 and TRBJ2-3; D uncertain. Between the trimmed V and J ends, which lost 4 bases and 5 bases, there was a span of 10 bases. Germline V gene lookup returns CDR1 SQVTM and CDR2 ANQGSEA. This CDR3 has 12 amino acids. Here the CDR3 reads CSVGIGLDTQYF. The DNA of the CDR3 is TGCAGCGTTGGGATAGGGCTAGATACGCAGTATTTT.

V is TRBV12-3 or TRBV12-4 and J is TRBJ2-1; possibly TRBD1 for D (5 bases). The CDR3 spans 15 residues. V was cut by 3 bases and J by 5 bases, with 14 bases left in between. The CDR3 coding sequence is TGTGCCAGCAGTTTGTGGGGCCCTAAAGACAATGAGCAGTTCTTC. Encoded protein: CASSLWGPKDNEQFF.

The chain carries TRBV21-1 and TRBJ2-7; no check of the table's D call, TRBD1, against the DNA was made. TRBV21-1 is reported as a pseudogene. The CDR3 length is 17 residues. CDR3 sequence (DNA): TGTGCCAGCAGCAAAGCCCCCGTTGGGGGGAAGTTCTACGAGCAGTACGTC. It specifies CASSKAPVGGKFYEQYV.

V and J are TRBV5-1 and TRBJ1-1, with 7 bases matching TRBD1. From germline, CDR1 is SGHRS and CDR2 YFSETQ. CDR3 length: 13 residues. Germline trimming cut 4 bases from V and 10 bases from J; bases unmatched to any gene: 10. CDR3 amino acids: CASSPRDSIGAFF. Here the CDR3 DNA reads TGCGCCAGCAGCCCCCGGGACAGTATAGGAGCTTTCTTT.

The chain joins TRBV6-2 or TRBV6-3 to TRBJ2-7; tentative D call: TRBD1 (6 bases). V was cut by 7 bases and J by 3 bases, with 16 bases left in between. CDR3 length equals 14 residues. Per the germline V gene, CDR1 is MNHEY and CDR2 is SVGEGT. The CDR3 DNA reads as TGTGCCAGCAATCCACAGGGACCCCTCTACGAGCAGTACGTC. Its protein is CASNPQGPLYEQYV.

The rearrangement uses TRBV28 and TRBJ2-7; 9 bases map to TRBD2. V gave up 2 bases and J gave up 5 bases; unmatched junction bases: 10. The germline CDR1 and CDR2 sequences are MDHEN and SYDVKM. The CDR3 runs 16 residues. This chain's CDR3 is CASSLVRGGRLHEQYV. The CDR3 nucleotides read TGTGCCAGCAGTTTAGTGCGGGGGGGCCGATTGCACGAGCAGTACGTC.

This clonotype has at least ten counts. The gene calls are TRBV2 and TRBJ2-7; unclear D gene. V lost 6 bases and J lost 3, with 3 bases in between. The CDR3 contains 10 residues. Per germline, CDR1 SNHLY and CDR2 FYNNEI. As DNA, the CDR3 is TGTGCCAGCAGGGACTACGAGCAGTACTTC. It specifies CASRDYEQYF.

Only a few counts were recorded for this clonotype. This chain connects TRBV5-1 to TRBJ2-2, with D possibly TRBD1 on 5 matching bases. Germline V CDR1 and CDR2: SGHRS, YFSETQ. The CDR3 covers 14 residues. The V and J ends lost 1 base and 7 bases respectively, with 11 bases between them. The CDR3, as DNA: TGCGCCAGCAGCTTGAAGGGGCGAGGCGGGGAGCTGTTTTTT. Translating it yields CASSLKGRGGELFF.

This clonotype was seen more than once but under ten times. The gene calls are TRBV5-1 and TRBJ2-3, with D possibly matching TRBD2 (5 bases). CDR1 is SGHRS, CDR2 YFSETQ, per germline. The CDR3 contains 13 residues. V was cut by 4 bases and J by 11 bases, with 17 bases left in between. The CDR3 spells CASSTAGLTEQYF. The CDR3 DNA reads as TGCGCCAGCAGCACGGCGGGCCTGACGGAGCAGTATTTT.

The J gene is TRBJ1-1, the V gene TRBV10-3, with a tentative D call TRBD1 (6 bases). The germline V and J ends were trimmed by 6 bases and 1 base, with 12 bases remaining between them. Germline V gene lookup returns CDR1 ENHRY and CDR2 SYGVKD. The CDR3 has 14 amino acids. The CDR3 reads CAISTRDTNTEAFF. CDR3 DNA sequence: TGTGCCATCAGCACCCGGGACACGAACACTGAAGCTTTCTTT.

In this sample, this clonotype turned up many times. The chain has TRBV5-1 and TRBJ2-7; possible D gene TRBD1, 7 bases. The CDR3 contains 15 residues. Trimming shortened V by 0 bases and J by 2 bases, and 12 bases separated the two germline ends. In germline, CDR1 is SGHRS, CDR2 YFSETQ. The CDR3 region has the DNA TGCGCCAGCAGCTTGGGACAGGGAGGACCCTACGAGCAGTACGTC. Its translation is CASSLGQGGPYEQYV.

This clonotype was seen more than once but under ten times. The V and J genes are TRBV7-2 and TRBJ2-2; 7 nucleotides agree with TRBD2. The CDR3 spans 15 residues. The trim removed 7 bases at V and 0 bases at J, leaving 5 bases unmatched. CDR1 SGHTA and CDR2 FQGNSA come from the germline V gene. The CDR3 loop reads CASTGRGTNTGELFF. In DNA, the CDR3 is TGTGCCAGCACAGGGAGGGGCACGAACACCGGGGAGCTGTTTTTT.

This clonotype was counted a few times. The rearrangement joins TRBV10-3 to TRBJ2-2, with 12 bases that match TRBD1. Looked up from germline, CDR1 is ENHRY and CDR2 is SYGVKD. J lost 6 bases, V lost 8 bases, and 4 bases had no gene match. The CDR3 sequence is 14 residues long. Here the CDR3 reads CAIAGQGAPGELFF. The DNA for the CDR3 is TGTGCCATCGCGGGACAGGGGGCACCCGGGGAGCTGTTTTTT.

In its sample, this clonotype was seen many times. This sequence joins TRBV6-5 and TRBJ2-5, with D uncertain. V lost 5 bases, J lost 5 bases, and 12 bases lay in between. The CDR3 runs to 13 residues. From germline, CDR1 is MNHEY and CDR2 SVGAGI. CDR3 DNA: TGTGCCAGCAGTCCCCCGGGCACCGAGACCCAGTACTTC. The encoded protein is CASSPPGTETQYF.

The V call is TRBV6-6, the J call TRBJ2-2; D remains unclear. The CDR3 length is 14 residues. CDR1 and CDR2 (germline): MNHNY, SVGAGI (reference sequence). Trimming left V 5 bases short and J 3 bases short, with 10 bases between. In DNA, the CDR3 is TGTGCCAGCAGTCCGGACGGATACACCGGGGAGCTGTTTTTT. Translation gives CASSPDGYTGELFF.

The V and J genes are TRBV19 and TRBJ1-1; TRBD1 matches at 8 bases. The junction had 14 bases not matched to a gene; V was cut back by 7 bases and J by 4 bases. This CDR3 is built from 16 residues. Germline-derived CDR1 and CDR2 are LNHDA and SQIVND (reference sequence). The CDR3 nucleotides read TGTGCCAGTACCCCTAGGCAGGGGGCTTGGGGCACTGAAGCTTTCTTT. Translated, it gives CASTPRQGAWGTEAFF. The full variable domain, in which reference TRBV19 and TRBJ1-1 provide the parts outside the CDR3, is DGGITQSPKYLFRKEGQNVTLSCEQNLNHDAMYWYRQDPGQGLRLIYYSQIVNDFQKGDIAEGYSVSREKKESFPLTVTSAQKNPTAFYLCASTPRQGAWGTEAFFGQGTRLTVV.

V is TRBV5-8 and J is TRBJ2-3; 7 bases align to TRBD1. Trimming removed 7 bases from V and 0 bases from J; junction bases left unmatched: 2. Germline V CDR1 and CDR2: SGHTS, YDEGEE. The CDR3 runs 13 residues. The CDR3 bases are TGTGCCAGCGACAGGGCAAGCACAGATACGCAGTATTTT. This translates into CASDRASTDTQYF.

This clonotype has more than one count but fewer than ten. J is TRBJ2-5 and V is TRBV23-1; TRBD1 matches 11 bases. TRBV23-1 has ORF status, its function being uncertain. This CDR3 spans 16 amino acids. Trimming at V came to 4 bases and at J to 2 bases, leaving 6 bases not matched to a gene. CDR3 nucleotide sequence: TGCGCCAGCAGTCGTGGACAGGGGGCCCGGCAAGAGACCCAGTACTTC. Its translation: CASSRGQGARQETQYF.